This T cell receptor (beta chain) is from a study of T-cell memory formation after mild COVID-19. As for the study in general: The two donors had largely donor-specific TCR clusters. Whole-study results and caveats: A second wave of clones peaked on day 37, and their SARS-CoV-2 specificity went unconfirmed. CD8+ contracting clones occupied EMRA, while CD4+ ones occupied mainly CM and EM.

The CDR3 consists of 15 residues. Trimming took off 4 bases at V and 1 base at J, with 12 bases between the two ends. Germline CDR1 and CDR2: MNHNS and SASEGT. Constant-segment primers served in 5'RACE that generated TCR alpha and TCR beta cDNA libraries bearing sample barcodes and UMIs. TCRdb analysed the 5' RACE reads with MiXCR anew, one entry per CDR3 protein. The sample includes some 350,000 distinct CDR3 sequences, more than 15% of them seen just once. This clonotype was counted a few times. No antigen is known for it. The source of this sequence is a man younger than 35 who had mild COVID-19 (a few samples of this study predate the infection). Cell type and time point are not known. The rearrangement links TRBV6-1 to TRBJ2-3; perhaps D is TRBD1 or TRBD2 (5 bases each). Sequencing input: PBMCs or a T cell subset sorted from them (not recorded which). CDR3 sequence: CASSGREKGTDTQYF. DNA for the CDR3: TGTGCCAGCAGTGGCAGGGAGAAAGGCACAGATACGCAGTATTTT.